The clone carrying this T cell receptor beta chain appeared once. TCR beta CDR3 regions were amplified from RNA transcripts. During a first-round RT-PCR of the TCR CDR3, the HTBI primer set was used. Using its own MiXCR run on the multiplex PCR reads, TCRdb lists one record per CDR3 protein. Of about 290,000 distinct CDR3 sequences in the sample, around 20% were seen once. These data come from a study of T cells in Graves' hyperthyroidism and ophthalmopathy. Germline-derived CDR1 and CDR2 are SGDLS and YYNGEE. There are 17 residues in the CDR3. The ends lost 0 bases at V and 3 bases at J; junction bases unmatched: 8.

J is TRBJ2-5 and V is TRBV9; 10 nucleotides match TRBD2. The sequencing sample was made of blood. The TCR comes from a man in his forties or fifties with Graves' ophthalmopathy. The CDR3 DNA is TGTGCCAGCAGCGTAGGGGGGACCCTAGCGGGAGAAGAGACCCAGTACTTC. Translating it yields CASSVGGTLAGEETQYF.